Presented here are 25 T cell receptor beta chains from one specimen sequenced in a study of blood T cells in healthy people across ages. It was with a sample-barcoded 5' primer and a J-beta primer mix that a second PCR of about 6 to 12 cycles was run. TCRdb fed the 5' RACE reads into MiXCR, producing one record per CDR3 protein. The sample consists of hundreds of thousands of distinct CDR3 sequences, about 54% of them appearing once. The sequenced sample consisted of blood. These TCRs come from a man in his sixties in good health.

The chain recombines TRBV4-1 with TRBJ1-4; tentatively, D is TRBD1 (6 bases). The length of the CDR3 is 16 residues. The V gene lost 2 bases and the J gene lost 5 bases, with 15 bases spanning the gap. Germline V gene data show CDR1 as MGHRA and CDR2 as YSYEKL. CDR3: CASSQLFGQLNEKLFF. The CDR3 DNA is TGCGCCAGCAGCCAACTATTCGGACAGCTAAATGAAAAACTGTTTTTT.

In this sample, this clonotype turned up a few times. The rearrangement links TRBV2 to TRBJ2-5; D ambiguous. The V gene's germline CDR1 is SNHLY and CDR2 FYNNEI. The length of the CDR3 is 12 residues. Trimming stripped 5 bases from V and 4 bases from J, with 8 bases between. The CDR3 spells CASSRSRETQYF. CDR3 sequence (DNA): TGTGCCAGCAGTCGCAGTAGAGAGACCCAGTACTTC.

A remark on this clonotype: A junction end diverges from the germline sequence, so it may reflect a read error. The rearrangement uses TRBV5-1 and TRBJ2-3; perhaps D is TRBD1 or TRBD2 (6 bases each). Germline V gene lookup returns CDR1 SGHRS and CDR2 YFSETQ. The CDR3 spans 19 residues. In DNA, the CDR3 is TGCGCCAGCAGCTTGGGGGGCACAGGAGGGGGGCCCTCCCGAGATACGCGGTATTTT. As protein: CASSLGGTGGGPSRDTRYF.

This clonotype was detected a few times. V usage is TRBV15 and J usage is TRBJ2-5; D remains ambiguous. Germline CDR1 and CDR2: LNHNV and YYDKDF (reference sequence). V lost 5 bases and J lost 5, with 9 bases in between. This CDR3 region has 12 residues. The CDR3 sequence: CATSPEGETQYF. CDR3 DNA: TGTGCCACCAGCCCCGAAGGGGAGACCCAGTACTTC.

This clonotype came up once. The chain recombines TRBV20-1 with TRBJ2-1, with D possibly TRBD1 on 6 matching bases. The V end lost 5 bases, the J end lost 9 bases, and 17 bases lay between the germline ends. Germline assignment: CDR1 DFQATT and CDR2 SNEGSKA (reference sequence). CDR3 length equals 13 residues. This CDR3 is CSAPDYRDSEQFF. CDR3 nucleotide sequence: TGCAGTGCTCCGGATTACAGGGATAGTGAGCAGTTCTTC.

The chain links TRBV7-2 to TRBJ1-5, with D tentatively TRBD1 (6 bases). The germline gives CDR1 SGHTA, CDR2 FQGNSA. The CDR3 runs 13 residues. V lost 4 bases to trimming and J lost 5 bases, with 9 bases between them. This CDR3 reads CASSSQGYQPQHF. The CDR3 DNA is TGTGCCAGCAGCTCCCAGGGGTATCAGCCCCAGCATTTT.

The V call is TRBV27, the J call TRBJ2-5, with 7 bases fitting TRBD2. Germline CDR1 and CDR2: MNHEY and SMNVEV (reference sequence). J was trimmed by 0 bases and V by 3 bases; bases with no gene match: 7. CDR3 size: 16 residues. In nucleotides, the CDR3 is TGTGCCAGCAGTTTTGGCGGGGGATTATACCAAGAGACCCAGTACTTC. It specifies CASSFGGGLYQETQYF.

The J gene is TRBJ2-7, the V gene TRBV12-3 or TRBV12-4, with 7 bases aligning to TRBD2. Losses at the gene ends were 6 bases for V and 3 bases for J; bases not matched to a gene: 8. CDR3 size: 14 residues. The CDR3 nucleotides read TGTGCCAGCAGATTGTCGGGACTAAACTACGAGCAGTACTTC. Translated: CASRLSGLNYEQYF.

Many counts were recorded for this clonotype. The rearrangement links TRBV6-1 to TRBJ2-7; 8 bases map to TRBD2. Germline-derived CDR1 and CDR2 are MNHNS and SASEGT. The CDR3 consists of 15 residues. With V trimmed by 6 bases and J by 6 bases, 13 bases remained unmatched. The CDR3, as DNA: TGTGCCAGCAGGAGGCTCGGCGGGGGGCTAAGCGAGCAGTACTTC. Its protein is CASRRLGGGLSEQYF.

V usage is TRBV6-6 and J usage is TRBJ2-3, with D possibly being TRBD1 (6 bases). V gave up 10 bases and J gave up 0 bases, with 14 bases separating them. The CDR3 spans 14 residues. The germline V gene has CDR1 MNHNY and CDR2 SVGAGI (reference sequence). The CDR3 bases are TGTGCCACCTCCCGGGACACTAGCACAGATACGCAGTATTTT. Translation: CATSRDTSTDTQYF.

The count of this clonotype is one. The CDR3 DNA reads as TGCGCCAGCAGCTTTAGACTCGAACAGGGGGGGGAGCAGTACTTC. Its protein product is CASSFRLEQGGEQYF. The V and J genes are TRBV5-1 and TRBJ2-5; D is possibly TRBD1 (8 bases). Looked up from germline, CDR1 is SGHRS and CDR2 is YFSETQ. The CDR3 is 15 residues long. V lost 2 bases, J lost 11 bases, and 22 bases lay in between.

This clonotype was recorded a few times. The genes are TRBV13 and TRBJ2-7; D is unresolved. Trimming pared 3 bases from V and 2 bases from J, leaving 8 bases between. The length of the CDR3 is 13 residues. The V gene's germline CDR1 is PRHDT and CDR2 FYEKMQ (reference sequence). This CDR3 reads CASSLAATYEQYF. The CDR3 DNA reads as TGTGCCAGCAGCTTGGCAGCTACCTACGAGCAGTACTTC. Together with reference TRBV13 and TRBJ2-7, the CDR3 gives the full variable domain: AAGVIQSPRHLIKEKRETATLKCYPIPRHDTVYWYQQGPGQDPQFLISFYEKMQSDKGSIPDRFSAQQFSDYHSELNMSSLELGDSALYFCASSLAATYEQYFGPGTRLTVT.

This chain joins TRBV5-1 and TRBJ1-2; perhaps TRBD1 as D (5 bases). Trimming took off 0 bases at V and 4 bases at J, with 16 bases between the two ends. This CDR3 has 16 amino acids. CDR1 SGHRS and CDR2 YFSETQ come from the germline V gene. The CDR3 bases are TGCGCCAGCAGCTTGGAGTTCGGGGGACGCGGCTATGGCTACACCTTC. Translation gives CASSLEFGGRGYGYTF. Variable domain in full (rest from reference TRBV5-1 and TRBJ1-2): KAGVTQTPRYLIKTRGQQVTLSCSPISGHRSVSWYQQTPGQGLQFLFEYFSETQRNKGNFPGRFSGRQFSNSRSEMNVSTLELGDSALYLCASSLEFGGRGYGYTFGSGTRLTVV.

The chain links TRBV29-1 to TRBJ1-1; no reliable D call. The CDR3 has 12 amino acids. The V gene lost 4 bases and the J gene lost 4 bases, with 10 bases spanning the gap. Germline CDR1 is SQVTM and CDR2 is ANQGSEA. The CDR3 coding sequence is TGCAGCGTTGTCAAGTCCGGCACTGAAGCTTTCTTT. Amino acids: CSVVKSGTEAFF.

This clonotype was observed a handful of times. J is TRBJ2-7 and V is TRBV21-1. TRBV21-1 is assigned pseudogene status. This CDR3 has 14 amino acids. The chain's CDR3 is CASSKGPSAYEQYF. The CDR3 DNA reads TGTGCCAGCAGCAAAGGGCCATCAGCCTACGAGCAGTACTTC.

This clonotype was picked up many times. The V gene is TRBV6-6, the J gene TRBJ2-5; 10 bases line up with TRBD1. Losses at the gene ends were 6 bases for V and 5 bases for J; bases not matched to a gene: 6. Germline V lookup: CDR1 MNHNY, CDR2 SVGAGI (reference sequence). This CDR3 is built from 14 residues. As DNA, the CDR3 is TGTGCCAGCAGCCGACAGGGGGCGGGGGAGACCCAGTACTTC. Residues: CASSRQGAGETQYF.

This clonotype has at least ten counts. The chain employs TRBV12-3 or TRBV12-4 and TRBJ2-5; 8 bases agree with TRBD2. The CDR3 covers 14 residues. J lost 4 bases, V lost 3 bases, and 4 bases had no gene match. The CDR3 reads CASSFGGAGETQYF. For the CDR3, the DNA is TGTGCCAGCAGTTTCGGGGGGGCCGGAGAGACCCAGTACTTC.

The rearrangement links TRBV10-1 to TRBJ2-1; no clear D. The CDR3 totals 15 residues. V was pared by 3 bases and J by 7 bases, with 16 bases between. Germline CDR1 and CDR2: WNHNN and SYGVQD (reference sequence). In DNA form, the CDR3 reads TGCGCCAGCAGTGAAAGGCCAACGCCGCAGAATGAGCAGTTCTTC. Residues: CASSERPTPQNEQFF.

Here the CDR3 reads CASKQGFYNEQYF. The CDR3 bases are TGTGCCAGCAAACAGGGCTTCTACAATGAGCAGTACTTC. This chain uses TRBV6-5 with TRBJ2-7; D is perhaps TRBD1 (6 bases). CDR3 size: 13 residues. Trimming took off 7 bases at V and 7 bases at J, with 17 bases between the two ends. Germline V gives CDR1 MNHEY, CDR2 SVGAGI.

The V gene is TRBV6-6, the J gene TRBJ1-2; no firm D call. CDR3 size: 15 residues. Germline assignment: CDR1 MNHNY and CDR2 SVGAGI (reference sequence). The V and J ends lost 0 bases and 7 bases respectively, with 15 bases between them. Here the CDR3 DNA reads TGTGCCAGCAGTTACTCCACCGATGGGCATTCTGGCTACACCTTC. This gives the protein CASSYSTDGHSGYTF.

The V and J genes are TRBV12-3 or TRBV12-4 and TRBJ2-7; D is perhaps TRBD1 or TRBD2 (5 bases each). The closer fit of TRBJ2-5 to the DNA end suggests the J call may be wrong. This CDR3 is 13 amino acids long. CDR3 nucleotide sequence: TGTGCCAGCAGTGTGGGGGTCGAGGAGACCCAGTACTTC. It is translated as CASSVGVEETQYF.

V gene TRBV10-3 combines with J gene TRBJ1-2; D possibly corresponds to TRBD1 (6 bases). V lost 10 bases, J lost 8 bases, and 23 bases lay in between. Germline V CDR1 and CDR2: ENHRY, SYGVKD. There are 14 residues in the CDR3. CDR3: CATIALGGPRGYTF. The CDR3, as DNA: TGTGCCACAATCGCCCTGGGGGGGCCCAGGGGCTACACCTTC.

A single count supports this clonotype. This chain links TRBV6-6 with TRBJ1-5, with D unresolved. Germline V gene data show CDR1 as MNHNY and CDR2 as SVGAGI (reference sequence). V was trimmed by 0 bases and J by 7 bases, leaving 16 bases between them. The CDR3 spans 16 residues. The CDR3 spells CASSYSRGPQSQPQHF. The CDR3 DNA reads TGTGCCAGCAGTTACTCGCGGGGTCCCCAATCGCAGCCCCAGCATTTT.

There are a few counts of this clonotype. The chain employs TRBV24-1 and TRBJ2-5; no definite D call. The germline V gene has CDR1 KGHDR and CDR2 SFDVKD. The CDR3 runs 13 residues. Trimming stripped 0 bases from V and 1 base from J, with 2 bases between. The CDR3 DNA reads TGTGCCACCAGTGATTTGCCCCAAGAGACCCAGTACTTC. It translates to CATSDLPQETQYF.

The rearrangement uses TRBV7-2 and TRBJ2-3, with a weak D call TRBD1 (5 bases). The germline V gene has CDR1 SGHTA and CDR2 FQGNSA. The V end lost 5 bases, the J end lost 6 bases, and 15 bases lay between the germline ends. The CDR3 extends over 14 amino acids. The CDR3 region is CASSPWTSSDTQYF. DNA for the CDR3: TGTGCCAGCAGCCCCTGGACAAGCTCTGATACGCAGTATTTT.